These 31 T cell receptor beta chains were all obtained from the same sample, sequenced in a study of T cells after yellow fever vaccination. TCRdb re-derived calls from the 5' RACE reads in MiXCR, one entry per CDR3 protein. The repertoire holds about 500,000 distinct CDR3 sequences, with around a sixth as singletons. The sample here was PBMCs, taken 5 days after the first yellow fever vaccination. Receptors were obtained from a man aged 18 to 30 who received the YFV17D yellow fever vaccine.

The chain carries TRBV18 and TRBJ1-1; 9 nucleotides agree with TRBD1. Germline CDR1 and CDR2: KGHSH and LQKENI. The V segment lost 4 bases and the J segment 1 base; nucleotides outside the gene matches: 7. There are 16 residues in the CDR3. The CDR3 DNA reads TGTGCCAGCTCACTAACCGGGACAGGGTCGAACACTGAAGCTTTCTTT. Translating it yields CASSLTGTGSNTEAFF.

The chain couples TRBV7-2 to TRBJ1-2; D uncertain. V was trimmed by 1 base and J by 5 bases, leaving 11 bases between them. CDR1 and CDR2 (germline): SGHTA, FQGNSA. The CDR3 spans 14 residues. The CDR3 sequence is CASSLESDYYGYTF. The CDR3 nucleotides are TGTGCCAGCAGCTTAGAATCGGACTATTATGGCTACACCTTC. The variable domain in full, with the rest retrieved from reference TRBV7-2 and TRBJ1-2, is GAGVSQSPSNKVTEKGKDVELRCDPISGHTALYWYRQSLGQGLEFLIYFQGNSAPDKSGLPSDRFSAERTGGSVSTLTIQRTQQEDSAVYLCASSLESDYYGYTFGSGTRLTVV.

The V gene is TRBV18, the J gene TRBJ2-3, with TRBD2 matching over 7 bases. CDR1 KGHSH and CDR2 LQKENI come from the germline V gene. V gave up 3 bases and J gave up 4 bases; unmatched junction bases: 4. This CDR3 is built from 14 residues. The DNA for the CDR3 is TGTGCCAGCTCACCGTGGACTAGGTCAGATACGCAGTATTTT. Translated, it gives CASSPWTRSDTQYF.

The V call is TRBV29-1, the J call TRBJ1-3; no definite D call. V was pared by 5 bases and J by 0 bases, with 11 bases between. The germline V gene encodes CDR1 SQVTM and CDR2 ANQGSEA. This CDR3 contains 14 residues. CDR3 region: CSVSDSFSGNTIYF. For the CDR3, the DNA is TGCAGCGTTTCGGACTCCTTCTCTGGAAACACCATATATTTT.

This clonotype is a singleton in its sample. This chain uses TRBV6-5 with TRBJ2-4; weak D call: TRBD2 (6 bases). The germline CDR1 and CDR2 sequences are MNHEY and SVGAGI. This CDR3 is 15 amino acids long. Trimming cost V 0 bases and J 0 bases, with 6 bases left between them. CDR3: CASSYSGGAKNIQYF. The CDR3 nucleotides are TGTGCCAGCAGTTACTCGGGGGGAGCCAAAAACATTCAGTACTTC.

This clonotype has just a few counts. CDR3 region: CASSQRPGEKAFF. DNA of the CDR3: TGTGCCAGCAGCCAAAGGCCAGGGGAAAAGGCTTTCTTT. This chain joins TRBV3-1 and TRBJ1-1; D might be TRBD1 (6 bases). Trimming took 2 bases from V and 11 from J, leaving 15 bases between them. This CDR3 is built from 13 residues. Germline V lookup: CDR1 LGHDT, CDR2 YNNKEL (reference sequence).

The chain couples TRBV10-3 to TRBJ1-2, with D perhaps matching TRBD1 (6 bases). The CDR3 totals 16 residues. Trimming stripped 7 bases from V and 2 bases from J, with 20 bases between. CDR1 ENHRY and CDR2 SYGVKD come from the germline V gene. CDR3 loop: CAINGSPRQENYGYTF. CDR3 DNA: TGTGCCATCAACGGCTCGCCGAGACAGGAAAACTATGGCTACACCTTC.

This rearrangement joins TRBV6-1 to TRBJ2-2; D not certain. Trimming left V 1 base short and J 3 bases short, with 12 bases between. The CDR3 has 16 residues. CDR1 and CDR2 from the germline V gene are MNHNS and SASEGT. CDR3 region: CASSEVLTTDTGELFF. Written as DNA, the CDR3 is TGTGCCAGCAGTGAAGTACTGACCACGGACACCGGGGAGCTGTTTTTT.

In its sample, this clonotype was seen a few times. The chain is built from TRBV27 and TRBJ2-7; 7 bases agree with TRBD2. V dropped 6 bases and J dropped 4; count of bases not matched to a gene: 6. The CDR3 has 13 amino acids. Germline assignment: CDR1 MNHEY and CDR2 SMNVEV (reference sequence). CDR3 region: CASSSGRGYEQYV. CDR3 DNA: TGTGCCAGCAGCTCCGGGCGGGGGTACGAGCAGTACGTC.

CDR3 amino acids: CATSDRTGSGELFF. The CDR3 nucleotides are TGTGCCACCAGTGATCGGACGGGCTCCGGGGAGCTGTTTTTT. The chain recombines TRBV24-1 with TRBJ2-2; D is unclear. Germline-derived CDR1 and CDR2 are KGHDR and SFDVKD. The V end was cut by 3 bases, the J end by 6 bases, with 10 bases between. This CDR3 comprises 14 residues.

This clonotype was seen more than once but under ten times. This chain connects TRBV20-1 to TRBJ1-2, with unresolved D. This CDR3 has 15 amino acids. From germline, CDR1 is DFQATT and CDR2 SNEGSKA (reference sequence). V shed 0 bases and J shed 0 bases, with 11 bases lying between them. As DNA, the CDR3 is TGCAGTGCTAGAGATAAGACGGGCGCTAACTATGGCTACACCTTC. It yields the protein CSARDKTGANYGYTF.

This clonotype showed up just a few times. This chain links TRBV7-9 with TRBJ1-2; perhaps TRBD1 as D (6 bases). V was cut by 4 bases and J by 4 bases, with 16 bases left in between. The germline CDR1 and CDR2 sequences are SEHNR and FQNEAQ (reference sequence). This CDR3 has 15 residues. The CDR3 region has the DNA TGTGCCAGCAGCTCCATGGGGGGGCTTGGCTATGGCTACACCTTC. This translates into CASSSMGGLGYGYTF.

This clonotype turned up a few times. CDR3 amino acids: CASSSGTSGTNEQFF. The CDR3 nucleotides are TGTGCCAGCAGCTCCGGGACTAGCGGGACCAATGAGCAGTTCTTC. This chain connects TRBV7-8 to TRBJ2-1; TRBD2 matches at 13 bases. Looked up from germline, CDR1 is SGHVS and CDR2 is FQNEAQ. The V gene end was trimmed by 4 bases and the J gene end by 6 bases; junction bases not matched to a gene: 3. CDR3 length equals 15 residues.

In this sample, this clonotype turned up many times. The rearrangement uses TRBV20-1 and TRBJ2-5; TRBD2 matches at 8 bases. The V and J ends lost 4 bases and 2 bases, in that order; junction bases with no gene match: 6. Per the germline V gene, CDR1 is DFQATT and CDR2 is SNEGSKA (reference sequence). The CDR3 covers 14 residues. The CDR3 reads CSATRLALQETQYF. The CDR3, as DNA: TGCAGTGCTACCCGACTAGCGCTTCAAGAGACCCAGTACTTC.

J is TRBJ1-1 and V is TRBV6-2 or TRBV6-3, with D maybe TRBD1 (6 bases). Trimming stripped 0 bases from V and 8 bases from J, with 13 bases between. CDR3 length: 14 amino acids. Germline CDR1 is MNHEY and CDR2 is SVGEGT. The CDR3 here is CASSYSLGALEAFF. Here the CDR3 DNA reads TGTGCCAGCAGTTACTCGTTGGGGGCGTTAGAAGCTTTCTTT.

This rearrangement joins TRBV11-2 to TRBJ2-5, with 8 bases that match TRBD2. Per the germline V gene, CDR1 is SGHAT and CDR2 is FQNNGV. This CDR3 has 15 amino acids. The V gene end was trimmed by 4 bases and the J gene end by 3 bases; junction bases not matched to a gene: 7. This chain's CDR3 is CASSSRDGGEETQYF. In nucleotides, the CDR3 is TGTGCCAGCAGCTCGAGAGACGGGGGGGAAGAGACCCAGTACTTC. The variable domain in full, completed from reference TRBV11-2 and TRBJ2-5, reads EAGVAQSPRYKIIEKRQSVAFWCNPISGHATLYWYQQILGQGPKLLIQFQNNGVVDDSQLPKDRFSAERLKGVDSTLKIQPAKLEDSAVYLCASSSRDGGEETQYFGPGTRLLVL.

This clonotype was seen more than once but under ten times. This sequence joins TRBV27 and TRBJ2-5, with 10 bases aligning to TRBD2. Trimming took 7 bases from V and 4 from J; bases not matched to a gene: 9. Germline loops: CDR1 MNHEY, CDR2 SMNVEV (reference sequence). The CDR3 is 15 residues long. CDR3 sequence: CASNPIAGGPETQYF. CDR3 bases: TGTGCCAGCAACCCAATAGCGGGGGGCCCAGAGACCCAGTACTTC.

The rearrangement uses TRBV12-3 or TRBV12-4 and TRBJ1-6, with D possibly TRBD1 on 6 matching bases. Trimming removed 2 bases at V and 5 bases at J, with 13 bases between. The length of the CDR3 is 16 residues. The CDR3 coding sequence is TGTGCCAGCAGTTTAAGGGGGGCAGGGCATAATTCACCCCTCCACTTT. As protein: CASSLRGAGHNSPLHF.

The chain combines TRBV6-6 with TRBJ2-1, with 8 bases that match TRBD1. The junction had 7 bases not matched to a gene; V was cut back by 8 bases and J by 7 bases. Germline V gene lookup returns CDR1 MNHNY and CDR2 SVGAGI (reference sequence). CDR3 length equals 13 residues. The DNA for the CDR3 is TGTGCCAGCCGCCGGACAGGGAGAAATGAGCAGTTCTTC. Amino acids: CASRRTGRNEQFF.

There are a few counts of this clonotype. CDR3 protein: CSVAFGGLGDNEQFF. DNA of the CDR3: TGCAGCGTTGCCTTCGGGGGGCTCGGGGACAATGAGCAGTTCTTC. The genes are TRBV29-1 and TRBJ2-1, with D perhaps TRBD2 (7 bases). Germline-derived CDR1 and CDR2 are SQVTM and ANQGSEA. CDR3 size: 15 residues. V was shortened by 4 bases and J by 5 bases, with 18 bases between the two germline ends.

J is TRBJ1-4 and V is TRBV5-1, with 7 positions matching TRBD1. The CDR3 is 15 amino acids. The germline gives CDR1 SGHRS, CDR2 YFSETQ. The V and J ends lost 0 bases and 7 bases, in that order; junction bases with no gene match: 6. The CDR3 spells CASSLAQGMGEKLFF. The CDR3 DNA follows: TGCGCCAGCAGCTTGGCACAGGGGATGGGTGAAAAACTGTTTTTT.

This clonotype showed up just a few times. The chain recombines TRBV11-3 with TRBJ2-1; D unresolved. V was pared by 8 bases and J by 4 bases, with 15 bases between. The CDR3 contains 14 residues. The germline CDR1 and CDR2 sequences are SGHNT and YENEEA. Written as DNA, the CDR3 is TGTGCCAGCGGTATGGGGTATGGATACAATGAGCAGTTCTTC. Its translation: CASGMGYGYNEQFF.

CDR3 in amino acids: CAWSVGQNSNQPQHF. Written as DNA, the CDR3 is TGTGCCTGGAGTGTAGGACAGAATAGCAATCAGCCCCAGCATTTT. V gene TRBV30 combines with J gene TRBJ1-5; D is perhaps TRBD1 (6 bases). The CDR3 is 15 amino acids. V was pared by 0 bases and J by 0 bases, with 9 bases between. Germline CDR1 is GTSNPN and CDR2 is SVGIG (reference sequence). Complete variable domain (other parts from reference TRBV30 and TRBJ1-5): SQTIHQWPATLVQPVGSPLSLECTVEGTSNPNLYWYRQAAGRGLQLLFYSVGIGQISSEVPQNLSASRPQDRQFILSSKKLLLSDSGFYLCAWSVGQNSNQPQHFGDGTRLSIL.

CDR3 loop: CASSYDEREQFF. CDR3 nucleotides: TGTGCCAGCAGTTACGACGAGCGGGAGCAGTTCTTC. The chain couples TRBV12-3 or TRBV12-4 to TRBJ2-1; TRBD2 might be the D (5 bases). This CDR3 has 12 amino acids. The V end was cut by 4 bases, the J end by 10 bases, with 11 bases between.

This sequence joins TRBV10-3 and TRBJ1-1, with 7 bases matching TRBD1. The CDR3 length is 14 residues. The germline V gene encodes CDR1 ENHRY and CDR2 SYGVKD. Unmatched junction bases numbered 6, after V lost 6 bases and J lost 2 bases. The CDR3 DNA reads TGTGCCATCAGAGCCGGGACAGTTAACACTGAAGCTTTCTTT. Residues: CAIRAGTVNTEAFF.

The chain carries TRBV6-2 or TRBV6-3 and TRBJ1-5; perhaps TRBD1 as D (5 bases). The CDR3 totals 14 residues. V shed 2 bases and J shed 3 bases, with 8 bases lying between them. Germline CDR1 MNHEY, CDR2 SVGEGT. CDR3 DNA sequence: TGTGCCAGCAGTTACAGGGGTGCCAATCAGCCCCAGCATTTT. Protein: CASSYRGANQPQHF.

Only a few counts were recorded for this clonotype. The V gene is TRBV4-2, the J gene TRBJ2-3, with TRBD2 matching over 7 bases. CDR1 is LGHNA, CDR2 YNFKEQ, per germline. The CDR3 spans 17 residues. The ends lost 5 bases at V and 0 bases at J; junction bases unmatched: 11. CDR3 loop: CASSSNPGTTSTDTQYF. CDR3 DNA sequence: TGTGCCAGCAGCAGCAATCCCGGGACTACCAGCACAGATACGCAGTATTTT.

The chain uses TRBV9 and TRBJ1-3; TRBD1 aligns across 8 bases. Germline CDR1 reads SGDLS; CDR2 reads YYNGEE. The J segment lost 2 bases and the V segment lost 2 bases, leaving 3 bases of the junction unmatched. The CDR3 is made up of 15 amino acids. CDR3 DNA: TGTGCCAGCAGCGTCGCGACAGGGGCTGGAAACACCATATATTTT. Amino acid sequence: CASSVATGAGNTIYF. The entire variable domain, with the rest obtained from reference TRBV9 and TRBJ1-3, is as follows: DSGVTQTPKHLITATGQRVTLRCSPRSGDLSVYWYQQSLDQGLQFLIQYYNGEERAKGNILERFSAQQFPDLHSELNLSSLELGDSALYFCASSVATGAGNTIYFGEGSWLTVV.

This clonotype turned up a few times. V usage is TRBV7-9 and J usage is TRBJ2-7; 7 nucleotides align to TRBD1. V shed 3 bases and J 6 bases; nucleotides not matched to a gene: 2. Germline V CDR1 and CDR2: SEHNR, FQNEAQ (reference sequence). This CDR3 has 12 residues. The CDR3 protein is CASSFTGVEQYV. The CDR3 coding sequence is TGTGCCAGCAGCTTCACAGGGGTCGAGCAGTACGTC.

The chain joins TRBV4-2 to TRBJ1-5; the D is unclear. The length of the CDR3 is 15 residues. Trimming cost V 4 bases and J 4 bases, with 14 bases left between them. Germline V CDR1 and CDR2: LGHNA, YNFKEQ. The CDR3, as DNA: TGTGCCAGCAGCCGAGACCCTTCTTCTAATCAGCCCCAGCATTTT. Protein product: CASSRDPSSNQPQHF.

The V call is TRBV24-1, the J call TRBJ2-5, with D possibly TRBD1 on 5 matching bases. Germline V lookup: CDR1 KGHDR, CDR2 SFDVKD. The CDR3 has 15 amino acids. The V end was cut by 1 base, the J end by 0 bases, with 8 bases between. This CDR3 reads CATSDFRTNQETQYF. DNA for the CDR3: TGTGCCACCAGTGATTTTAGGACAAACCAAGAGACCCAGTACTTC.